Listed below are T cell receptor beta chains from one sample, sequenced in a study of vaccination effects on CD4 cells after COVID-19. These TCRs are of unknown antigen specificity. Sequenced by immunoSEQ multiplex PCR; TCRdb stores in-frame clones only, minus some. The top ten hold 15% to 20% of the sample, which has roughly 35,000 clones, over 60% seen once. The source material was CD4+ T cells from PBMCs cultured with HCoV-NL63 spike peptides, sampled before COVID-19 vaccination. These TCRs come from a human donor who had a prior SARS-CoV-2 infection. CDR3s include the opening cysteine and the closing phenylalanine or tryptophan. D genes are given only for firm matches. Clone size, where shown, is once, few, many, or a class for clones that have expanded.

TRBV27	TRBJ2-2	-	TRBD1	TGTGCCAGCCACCAGCCTGGGACAGGGGGGCCCGGGGAGCTGTTTTTT	CASHQPGTGGPGELFF
TRBV3-1/TRBV3-2	TRBJ2-7	few	-	TGTGCCAGCAGCCAAACGTTAGACTACGAGCAGTACTTC	CASSQTLDYEQYF
TRBV2	TRBJ1-6	-	-	TGTGCCAGCAGTGGGACGGGCAGCTCCTATAATTCACCCCTCCACTTT	CASSGTGSSYNSPLHF
TRBV9	TRBJ2-1	hyperexpanded	-	TGTGCCAGCAGCGTAGGCTACAATGAGCAGTTCTTC	CASSVGYNEQFF
TRBV9	TRBJ2-1	-	-	TGTGCCAGCAGCGAGCGCGGGCCGACCTACAATGAGCAGTTCTTC	CASSERGPTYNEQFF
TRBV12-3/TRBV12-4	TRBJ2-4	-	TRBD1	TGTGCCAGCAGTCCACAGGGGGGAAACATTCAGTACTTC	CASSPQGGNIQYF
TRBV7-8	TRBJ2-3	-	-	TGTGCCAGCGCCCCCACCCCGGGGCGTGCAGATACGCAGTATTTT	CASAPTPGRADTQYF
TRBV5-1	TRBJ2-2	-	TRBD2	TGCGCCAGCAGCTTACTAGCGGGGGGGCCCACCGGGGAGCTGTTTTTT	CASSLLAGGPTGELFF
TRBV25-1	TRBJ2-5	once	-	TGTGCCAGCAGTGAATTTGGGGCGCGGGAGACCCAGTACTTC	CASSEFGARETQYF
TRBV19	TRBJ1-2	once	TRBD1	TGTGCCAGTAGTAGAGAGACAGGGCTTCGGTATGGCTACACCTTC	CASSRETGLRYGYTF
TRBV27	TRBJ1-4	-	-	TGTGCCAGCAGTGACTCAGGGTCCGGTGAAAAACTGTTTTTT	CASSDSGSGEKLFF
TRBV29-1	TRBJ2-3	-	TRBD2	TGCAGCGTTGAAAGGGCGGGAGTGGGGACAGATACGCAGTATTTT	CSVERAGVGTDTQYF
TRBV3-1/TRBV3-2	TRBJ1-2	-	-	TGTGCCAGCAGCCAACGCGGAATTAGTATCACCTTC	CASSQRGISITF
TRBV2	TRBJ2-5	-	TRBD1	TGTGCCAGCAAGGGACGAACAGGGGTAGAGACCCAGTACTTC	CASKGRTGVETQYF
TRBV5-4	TRBJ2-2	-	-	TGTGCCAGCTCGAGTCTGAATGCCGGGGAGCTGTTTTTT	CASSSLNAGELFF
TRBV18	TRBJ2-7	-	TRBD1	TGTGCCAGCTCACCACCGGAAGGGGGCGCAGGAAACGAGCAGTACTTC	CASSPPEGGAGNEQYF
TRBV7-9	TRBJ1-3	few	TRBD1	TGTGCCAGCAGCCAGGGACAGGGGTTTGGAGCTGGAAACACCATATATTTT	CASSQGQGFGAGNTIYF